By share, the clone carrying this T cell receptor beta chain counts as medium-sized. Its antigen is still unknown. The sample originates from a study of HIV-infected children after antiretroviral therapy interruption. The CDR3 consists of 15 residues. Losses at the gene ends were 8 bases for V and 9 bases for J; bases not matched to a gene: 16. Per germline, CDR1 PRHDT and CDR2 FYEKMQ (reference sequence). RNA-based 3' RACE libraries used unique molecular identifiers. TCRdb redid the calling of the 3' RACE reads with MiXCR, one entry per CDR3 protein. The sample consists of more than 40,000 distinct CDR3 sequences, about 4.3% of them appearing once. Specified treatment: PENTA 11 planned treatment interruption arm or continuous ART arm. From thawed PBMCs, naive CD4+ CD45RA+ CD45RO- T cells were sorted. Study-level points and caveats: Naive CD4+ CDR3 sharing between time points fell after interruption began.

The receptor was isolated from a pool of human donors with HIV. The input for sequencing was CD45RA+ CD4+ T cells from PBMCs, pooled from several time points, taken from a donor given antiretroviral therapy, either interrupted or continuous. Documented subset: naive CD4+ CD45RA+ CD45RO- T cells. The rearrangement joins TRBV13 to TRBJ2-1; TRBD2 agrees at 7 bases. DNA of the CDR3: TGTGCCAGCTCTCTCGAATGGGGGGGAAATGCTGAGCAGTTCTTC. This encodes CASSLEWGGNAEQFF.